A selection of T cell receptor beta chains follows, all from one sample in a study of T cell responses to AZD1222 COVID-19 vaccine. Measured with immunoSEQ multiplex PCR; TCRdb has only the in-frame clones, and not every one. The sample records about 120,000 clones, about nine tenths being singletons. Sequencing was performed on peripheral blood, taken on day 0 of MenACWY control vaccination. All receptors come from an adult in good health. Both conserved end residues are part of each CDR3. A D gene is named only where the DNA matches it firmly. Rows give clone size only sometimes, using once, few, many, or a class for an expanded clone.

j_call: TRBJ2-3; cdr3_length: 19; d_call: TRBD2; v_call: TRBV7-3; clone_size: NA; cdr3_aa: CASSRGLAEKITYTDTQYF; cdr3_nt: TGTGCCAGCAGCAGGGGACTAGCGGAAAAAATTACCTACACAGATACGCAGTATTTT
j_call: TRBJ1-3; cdr3_length: 19; d_call: TRBD1; v_call: TRBV2; clone_size: NA; cdr3_aa: CASRSAWTGDMVSGNTIYF; cdr3_nt: TGTGCCAGCAGGAGTGCTTGGACAGGGGATATGGTCTCTGGAAACACCATATATTTT
j_call: TRBJ2-2; cdr3_length: 16; d_call: NA; v_call: TRBV14; clone_size: NA; cdr3_aa: CASSQDVSSGPGELFF; cdr3_nt: TGTGCCAGCAGCCAAGATGTCTCGTCGGGCCCCGGGGAGCTGTTTTTT
j_call: TRBJ1-6; cdr3_length: 14; d_call: NA; v_call: TRBV7-6; clone_size: once; cdr3_aa: CASSLDQGDSPLHF; cdr3_nt: TGTGCCAGCAGCTTAGACCAGGGAGATTCACCCCTCCACTTT
j_call: TRBJ2-7; cdr3_length: 13; d_call: TRBD1; v_call: TRBV5-4; clone_size: NA; cdr3_aa: CASSKGQGDEQYF; cdr3_nt: TGTGCCAGCAGCAAAGGACAGGGGGACGAGCAGTACTTC
j_call: TRBJ2-7; cdr3_length: 15; d_call: NA; v_call: TRBV27; clone_size: NA; cdr3_aa: CASSLTGDPAYEQYF; cdr3_nt: TGTGCCAGCAGCCTAACAGGTGATCCTGCCTACGAGCAGTACTTC
j_call: TRBJ2-3; cdr3_length: 13; d_call: NA; v_call: TRBV2; clone_size: NA; cdr3_aa: CASRDGHLDTQYF; cdr3_nt: TGTGCCAGCAGGGACGGACACCTGGATACGCAGTATTTT
j_call: TRBJ1-6; cdr3_length: 14; d_call: NA; v_call: TRBV9; clone_size: NA; cdr3_aa: CASSVDSYNSPLHF; cdr3_nt: TGTGCCAGCAGCGTAGACAGTTATAATTCACCCCTCCACTTT
j_call: TRBJ1-1; cdr3_length: 16; d_call: TRBD1; v_call: TRBV7-2; clone_size: NA; cdr3_aa: CASSSRSWTGDTEAFF; cdr3_nt: TGTGCCAGCAGCTCCAGGAGTTGGACAGGGGACACTGAAGCTTTCTTT
j_call: TRBJ2-2; cdr3_length: 16; d_call: TRBD1; v_call: TRBV18; clone_size: once; cdr3_aa: CASSRPGQGNTGELFF; cdr3_nt: TGTGCCAGCTCACGCCCTGGACAGGGCAACACCGGGGAGCTGTTTTTT
j_call: TRBJ2-7; cdr3_length: 15; d_call: TRBD2; v_call: TRBV5-6; clone_size: NA; cdr3_aa: CASSLPSGATYEQYF; cdr3_nt: TGTGCCAGCAGCTTGCCTAGCGGGGCTACCTACGAGCAGTACTTC
j_call: TRBJ2-2; cdr3_length: 16; d_call: TRBD1; v_call: TRBV4-1; clone_size: NA; cdr3_aa: CASSLAQGANTGELFF; cdr3_nt: TGCGCCAGCAGCCTTGCACAGGGGGCAAACACCGGGGAGCTGTTTTTT
j_call: TRBJ1-5; cdr3_length: 16; d_call: NA; v_call: TRBV28; clone_size: NA; cdr3_aa: CASSREVGAGTQPQHF; cdr3_nt: TGTGCCAGCAGTCGCGAGGTGGGGGCAGGGACTCAGCCCCAGCATTTT
j_call: TRBJ1-3; cdr3_length: 13; d_call: NA; v_call: TRBV10-3; clone_size: NA; cdr3_aa: CAISEPGGNTIYF; cdr3_nt: TGTGCCATCAGTGAGCCAGGCGGAAACACCATATATTTT
j_call: TRBJ2-3; cdr3_length: 16; d_call: TRBD2; v_call: TRBV19; clone_size: NA; cdr3_aa: CASSTRLAGGKDTQYF; cdr3_nt: TGTGCCAGTAGTACTCGACTAGCGGGAGGAAAAGATACGCAGTATTTT
j_call: TRBJ2-1; cdr3_length: 16; d_call: TRBD2; v_call: TRBV19; clone_size: NA; cdr3_aa: CASRPLSGGSYNEQFF; cdr3_nt: TGTGCCAGTAGGCCTCTTAGCGGGGGGTCATACAATGAGCAGTTCTTC
j_call: TRBJ1-4; cdr3_length: 15; d_call: TRBD1; v_call: TRBV28; clone_size: NA; cdr3_aa: CASSSSTGGREKLFF; cdr3_nt: TGTGCCAGCAGTTCCTCGACAGGGGGAAGGGAAAAACTGTTTTTT
j_call: TRBJ2-1; cdr3_length: 15; d_call: TRBD2; v_call: TRBV5-4; clone_size: NA; cdr3_aa: CATPNREGGYNEQFF; cdr3_nt: TGTGCCACCCCCAACCGGGAGGGGGGGTACAATGAGCAGTTCTTC
j_call: TRBJ2-1; cdr3_length: 16; d_call: NA; v_call: TRBV7-3; clone_size: NA; cdr3_aa: CASSSKGGGSYNEQFF; cdr3_nt: TGTGCCAGCAGCTCAAAAGGCGGAGGCTCCTACAATGAGCAGTTCTTC